The present TCR beta chain was sequenced within a study of cytomegalovirus exposure and HLA in healthy donors (TCRdb year 2017). Background for the entire study: According to a later analysis, the 120 or so validation repertoires were produced on the same platform as the 666 repertoires of the first cohort. The aim of the study was to test whether cataloging public T cell receptors could identify signatures of past pathogen exposure. Besides the first cohort of 550 to 750 subjects, a separate validation cohort made up of 120 or so different subjects was used. To predict cytomegalovirus infection status, the study combined high-throughput TCR immunosequencing, statistical association of individual TCRs with disease status, and machine learning. Broader findings and caveats from the paper: A total of 150 to 200 TCR beta chains were listed by the study as associated with cytomegalovirus. A few of the identified cytomegalovirus-associated TCR beta chains were confirmed in vitro to be specific for cytomegalovirus antigens. In both the original and validation cohorts, the classifier was reported to diagnose cytomegalovirus status with high specificity and sensitivity. The authors suggested that the approach could potentially be generalized to other disease states and immunological phenotypes. A later analysis found that TCRs clustered in the first cohort also tended to co-occur in the roughly 120 validation repertoires, with approximately 95% of cluster scores above 0. All 120 or so repertoires were used to score co-occurrence in the validation cohort in a later analysis, because that analysis had no HLA typing for the cohort. While some public TCRs were present in many individuals, most TCR sequences turned up only very rarely across donors.

For this chain, trimming is 4 bases at the V end and 3 bases at the J end, and the number of junction bases without a gene match is 2. Including the terminal cysteine and phenylalanine, the CDR3 comprises 15 residues. The retained sequence is limited to the CDR3, 45 bases, with the frame set at the first base. As encoded in the germline V gene, CDR1 is SGHVS while CDR2 is FQNEAQ. The donors were included in the validation cohort of over a hundred subjects, a group kept apart from the roughly 670-subject first cohort. As for this clone: It has no known antigen specificity. No per-base quality is available; no much larger clone lies one base away.

Library generation was performed with the immunoSEQ multiplex PCR assay. The authors' pipeline ran thus. A statistical classification framework was built for diagnosing cytomegalovirus status from the catalog of TCR beta chain sequences. As stored in TCRdb, this immuneACCESS dataset retains in-frame rearrangements with V and J assigned. A fraction of the clones does not appear; measured against another copy, unresolved V genes explain less than half of the discrepancy, and the remainder lacks a known reason. Clone size and V and J calls were adopted from that table, with D and trimming inferred from the DNA. Within this sample are around 220,000 clones, with around nine tenths of them counted one time only. Of the sample, about 2.7% falls within the top ten clones.

The sequence is built from TRBV7-8 and TRBJ2-7; the central 14 bases match TRBD2. The specimen sequenced was PBMCs. The sequence was collected from a young woman in good health and CMV-seronegative. The DNA sequence is given as TGTGCCAGCAGCTGGGGGACTAGCGGGAGCTACGAGCAGTACTTC. This gives the protein CASSWGTSGSYEQYF.